The TCR beta chain described here comes from a study of blood T cell repertoires in COVID-19. Study-level information: Samples representing acute and convalescent COVID-19 were sourced from the United States, Italy and Spain. T cells, B-cell-depleted T cells, or PBMCs supplied cDNA or gDNA.

Original analysis: It was from reference gene primer amplification that nucleated cell counts were estimated. Measured with immunoSEQ multiplex PCR; TCRdb has only the in-frame clones, and not every one. V and J calls and clone size are given by that table; D and trimming were obtained from the DNA. The data contain 150,000 or so clones, over 75% of them seen just once; the ten biggest clones take up roughly a tenth. V gave up 2 bases and J gave up 4 bases; unmatched junction bases: 6. The germline gives CDR1 KGHSH, CDR2 LQKENI. The CDR3 contains 15 residues. The chain couples TRBV18 to TRBJ1-1; TRBD1 matches 8 bases. The receptor was isolated from a human donor in a cohort sampled during active COVID-19. The sequencing input was peripheral blood. CDR3 sequence reads: CASSPFGTGGTEAFF. DNA of the CDR3: TGTGCCAGCTCACCATTCGGGACAGGAGGCACTGAAGCTTTCTTT.